Listed here are 29 T cell receptor beta chains from one sample, sequenced in a study of blood T cell repertoires in COVID-19. Clones were sequenced by immunoSEQ multiplex PCR, and TCRdb holds only the in-frame ones, with some missing. The sample lists 250,000 to 300,000 clones, roughly 88% occurring once. The material sequenced was peripheral blood. The receptors come from a woman aged 25 to 39 who had recovered from COVID-19.

J is TRBJ2-2 and V is TRBV29-1; a possible D gene is TRBD1 (6 bases). The CDR3 spans 13 residues. Deletions cut 6 bases from V and 3 bases from J, with 11 bases between. The V gene's germline CDR1 is SQVTM and CDR2 ANQGSEA. The CDR3 sequence: CSVVQGYTGELFF. CDR3 DNA: TGCAGCGTCGTTCAGGGGTACACCGGGGAGCTGTTTTTT.

This chain links TRBV2 with TRBJ2-2; 7 bases agree with TRBD2. CDR1 SNHLY and CDR2 FYNNEI come from the germline V gene. The V gene end was trimmed by 3 bases and the J gene end by 7 bases; junction bases not matched to a gene: 8. CDR3 size: 15 residues. CDR3 nucleotide sequence: TGTGCCAGCAGTGAGGTGGAGGGAGGGATCGGGGAGCTGTTTTTT. Amino acids: CASSEVEGGIGELFF. The full variable domain, with the rest looked up from reference TRBV2 and TRBJ2-2, is EPEVTQTPSHQVTQMGQEVILRCVPISNHLYFYWYRQILGQKVEFLVSFYNNEISEKSEIFDDQFSVERPDGSNFTLKIRSTKLEDSAMYFCASSEVEGGIGELFFGEGSRLTVL.

V is TRBV5-6 and J is TRBJ1-2; unclear D gene. The CDR3 is made up of 14 amino acids. V was trimmed by 4 bases and J by 5 bases, leaving 15 bases between them. Germline CDR1 is SGHDT and CDR2 is YYEEEE. The CDR3 sequence is CASSPRRPDYGYTF. CDR3 nucleotide sequence: TGTGCCAGCAGCCCCAGGAGGCCGGATTATGGCTACACCTTC. Full variable domain (rest looked up from reference TRBV5-6 and TRBJ1-2): DAGVTQSPTHLIKTRGQQVTLRCSPKSGHDTVSWYQQALGQGPQFIFQYYEEEERQRGNFPDRFSGHQFPNYSSELNVNALLLGDSALYLCASSPRRPDYGYTFGSGTRLTVV.

This clone was seen a handful of times. The J gene is TRBJ1-3, the V gene TRBV30, with 7 positions matching TRBD1. V was clipped by 7 bases and J by 4 bases; unmatched bases: 16. The germline gives CDR1 GTSNPN, CDR2 SVGIG (reference sequence). CDR3 length: 16 residues. The CDR3 region is CASQTGSGADGNTIYF. The CDR3, as DNA: TGTGCCTCCCAGACAGGGAGTGGAGCCGACGGAAACACCATATATTTT. Together with reference TRBV30 and TRBJ1-3, the CDR3 gives the full variable domain: SQTIHQWPATLVQPVGSPLSLECTVEGTSNPNLYWYRQAAGRGLQLLFYSVGIGQISSEVPQNLSASRPQDRQFILSSKKLLLSDSGFYLCASQTGSGADGNTIYFGEGSWLTVV.

The chain employs TRBV30 and TRBJ1-2, with 9 bases matching TRBD1. The J segment lost 4 bases and the V segment lost 3 bases, leaving 6 bases of the junction unmatched. This CDR3 has 14 residues. Germline lookup yields CDR1 GTSNPN and CDR2 SVGIG (reference sequence). The CDR3 spells CAWRDRGLIYGYTF. CDR3 nucleotides: TGTGCCTGGAGGGACAGGGGCCTAATCTATGGCTACACCTTC. The full variable domain, completed using reference TRBV30 and TRBJ1-2, is SQTIHQWPATLVQPVGSPLSLECTVEGTSNPNLYWYRQAAGRGLQLLFYSVGIGQISSEVPQNLSASRPQDRQFILSSKKLLLSDSGFYLCAWRDRGLIYGYTFGSGTRLTVV.

The chain uses TRBV5-8 and TRBJ2-3; 16 nucleotides match TRBD2. CDR3 length: 17 residues. The V gene's germline CDR1 is SGHTS and CDR2 YDEGEE. The J segment lost 5 bases and the V segment lost 5 bases, leaving 8 bases of the junction unmatched. CDR3 in DNA: TGTGCCAGCAGTCCCGGGACTAGCGGGGGGGCGTTAGATACGCAGTATTTT. Translating gives CASSPGTSGGALDTQYF.

This clone has a handful of counts. The V gene is TRBV5-4, the J gene TRBJ2-5, with 9 bases matching TRBD2. Germline V CDR1 and CDR2: SGHNT, YYREEE (reference sequence). Trimming took 4 bases from V and 2 from J; bases not matched to a gene: 9. The CDR3 is 16 residues long. In DNA, the CDR3 is TGTGCCAGCAGCGACAAGCGGGGGGCCCAACAAGAGACCCAGTACTTC. Protein sequence: CASSDKRGAQQETQYF.

The V gene is TRBV29-1, the J gene TRBJ1-5, with 7 bases identical to TRBD1. The CDR3 consists of 13 residues. The junction had 0 bases not matched to a gene; V was cut back by 4 bases and J by 0 bases. Germline CDR1 SQVTM, CDR2 ANQGSEA. CDR3: CSVGDSSNQPQHF. The CDR3 nucleotides are TGCAGCGTTGGGGACAGTAGCAATCAGCCCCAGCATTTT.

The CDR3 reads CSAQTGGDQPQHF. In DNA form, the CDR3 reads TGCAGCGCTCAAACAGGGGGCGACCAGCCCCAGCATTTT. V gene TRBV29-1 combines with J gene TRBJ1-5; TRBD1 matches at 9 bases. The CDR3 contains 13 residues. Germline V gives CDR1 SQVTM, CDR2 ANQGSEA. V trimming: 7 bases; J trimming: 7 bases; junction bases outside the gene matches: 8.

This sequence joins TRBV15 and TRBJ1-1; perhaps TRBD1 as D (5 bases). This CDR3 is built from 16 residues. V lost 3 bases to trimming and J lost 1 base, with 15 bases between them. Germline lookup yields CDR1 LNHNV and CDR2 YYDKDF (reference sequence). In nucleotides, the CDR3 is TGTGCCACCAGCAGTGGGGACGGGCGGGGGAACACTGAAGCTTTCTTT. The encoded protein is CATSSGDGRGNTEAFF.

The chain employs TRBV5-1 and TRBJ1-3; D call uncertain. V lost 0 bases, J lost 2 bases, and 12 bases lay in between. The CDR3 is 16 residues long. Germline CDR1 SGHRS, CDR2 YFSETQ. The CDR3 nucleotides read TGCGCCAGCAGCTTGGTAGCGGGGATCACTGGAAACACCATATATTTT. It translates to CASSLVAGITGNTIYF.

The chain has TRBV21-1 and TRBJ2-2; the table's D call, TRBD1, was not checked against the DNA. TRBV21-1 is classified as a pseudogene. CDR3 size: 19 residues. The CDR3 spells CASSTRRGQGGTNTGELFF. The CDR3 DNA reads as TGTGCCAGCAGCACCCGACGAGGACAGGGTGGGACGAACACCGGGGAGCTGTTTTTT.

This rearrangement joins TRBV7-2 to TRBJ1-1; possible D gene TRBD1, 5 bases. The CDR3 totals 14 residues. Germline CDR1 SGHTA, CDR2 FQGNSA. Trimming stripped 5 bases from V and 0 bases from J, with 10 bases between. The CDR3 DNA follows: TGTGCCAGCAGCGTCAGGGTCATGAACACTGAAGCTTTCTTT. Amino acid sequence: CASSVRVMNTEAFF.

This chain links TRBV28 with TRBJ1-2, with a possible D match to TRBD1 (5 bases). This CDR3 is 14 amino acids long. V was trimmed by 7 bases and J by 6 bases, leaving 18 bases between them. Per the germline V gene, CDR1 is MDHEN and CDR2 is SYDVKM. CDR3 coding DNA: TGTGCCAGCAACATACCTGATGGCAGGGATGGCTACACCTTC. This translates into CASNIPDGRDGYTF.

J is TRBJ2-7 and V is TRBV18, with D possibly being TRBD2 (5 bases). Germline V gene data show CDR1 as KGHSH and CDR2 as LQKENI. The CDR3 is made up of 15 amino acids. The V and J ends lost 6 bases and 0 bases respectively, with 15 bases between them. DNA of the CDR3: TGTGCCAGCTCCCCGAGTTCGGGGTCCTCCTACGAGCAGTACTTC. Its translation is CASSPSSGSSYEQYF.

V and J are TRBV2 and TRBJ2-7, with TRBD1 identical over 8 bases. Germline V lookup: CDR1 SNHLY, CDR2 FYNNEI. Trimming cost V 3 bases and J 5 bases; bases outside gene matches: 6. This CDR3 comprises 14 residues. The CDR3 region has the DNA TGTGCCAGCAGTGATGTTGGACAGGGAGACGAGCAGTACTTC. Translated, it gives CASSDVGQGDEQYF. The full variable domain, in which reference TRBV2 and TRBJ2-7 provide the parts outside the CDR3, is EPEVTQTPSHQVTQMGQEVILRCVPISNHLYFYWYRQILGQKVEFLVSFYNNEISEKSEIFDDQFSVERPDGSNFTLKIRSTKLEDSAMYFCASSDVGQGDEQYFGPGTRLTVT.

Here the CDR3 reads CASSQGGRVREQYF. The CDR3 DNA reads TGTGCCAGCAGCCAAGGGGGGCGGGTAAGAGAGCAGTACTTC. The chain combines TRBV3-1 (or the pseudogene TRBV3-2) with TRBJ2-7, with a tentative D call TRBD1 (6 bases). The CDR3 covers 14 residues. Germline CDR1 reads LGHDT; CDR2 reads YNNKEL (reference sequence). V was shortened by 1 base and J by 7 bases, with 14 bases between the two germline ends.

V and J are TRBV18 and TRBJ1-6, with TRBD1 matching over 7 bases. The CDR3 spans 15 residues. CDR1 is KGHSH, CDR2 LQKENI, per germline. The V gene end was trimmed by 3 bases and the J gene end by 9 bases; junction bases not matched to a gene: 8. Here the CDR3 DNA reads TGTGCCAGCTCACCCGGGACAGCCGCCGGTTCACCCCTCCACTTT. As protein: CASSPGTAAGSPLHF.

In its sample, this clone was seen a few times. V usage is TRBV7-8 and J usage is TRBJ1-2, with a possible D match to TRBD1 (6 bases). The germline V and J ends were trimmed by 3 bases and 6 bases, with 11 bases remaining between them. Per the germline V gene, CDR1 is SGHVS and CDR2 is FQNEAQ. There are 13 residues in the CDR3. CDR3 DNA sequence: TGTGCCAGCAGCTTTGGGGGGGACAATGGCTACACCTTC. Its protein is CASSFGGDNGYTF.

The V and J genes are TRBV7-2 and TRBJ2-1; TRBD2 aligns across 7 bases. The germline V gene has CDR1 SGHTA and CDR2 FQGNSA. J gave up 4 bases and V 4 bases, and 7 bases lay outside the gene matches. The CDR3 covers 15 residues. The CDR3 reads CASSSWRGKYNEQFF. CDR3 nucleotide sequence: TGTGCCAGCAGCTCTTGGCGGGGGAAATACAATGAGCAGTTCTTC.

The chain employs TRBV18 and TRBJ1-5; 8 bases match TRBD1. V trimming: 4 bases; J trimming: 6 bases; junction bases outside the gene matches: 11. This CDR3 has 16 residues. Germline-derived CDR1 and CDR2 are KGHSH and LQKENI. The CDR3 bases are TGTGCCAGCTCACGGGGGACAGGATTGGAGCGTCAGCCCCAGCATTTT. It translates to CASSRGTGLERQPQHF.

CDR3 region: CASSLSSGTGREQYF. The CDR3 nucleotides are TGTGCCAGCAGCTTGTCGTCCGGGACAGGGAGAGAGCAGTACTTC. V is TRBV5-4 and J is TRBJ2-7; TRBD1 agrees at 9 bases. The CDR3 extends over 15 amino acids. V shed 1 base, J shed 7 bases, and the junction held 9 bases outside the gene matches. CDR1 and CDR2 from the germline V gene are SGHNT and YYREEE (reference sequence). The complete variable domain, with remaining parts taken from reference TRBV5-4 and TRBJ2-7, reads ETGVTQSPTHLIKTRGQQVTLRCSSQSGHNTVSWYQQALGQGPQFIFQYYREEENGRGNFPPRFSGLQFPNYSSELNVNALELDDSALYLCASSLSSGTGREQYFGPGTRLTVT.

The genes are TRBV11-2 and TRBJ1-3; D not resolved. V gave up 3 bases and J gave up 0 bases, with 6 bases separating them. The CDR3 covers 14 residues. Germline V CDR1 and CDR2: SGHAT, FQNNGV. This CDR3 reads CASSLDSSGNTIYF. The CDR3 bases are TGTGCCAGCAGCTTGGACTCCTCTGGAAACACCATATATTTT.

The chain joins TRBV4-2 to TRBJ1-5; possible D gene TRBD1, 5 bases. This CDR3 is built from 15 residues. The germline gives CDR1 LGHNA, CDR2 YNFKEQ. V gave up 1 base and J gave up 7 bases, with 14 bases separating them. CDR3 sequence: CASSQVPGGDQPQHF. CDR3 nucleotides: TGTGCCAGCAGCCAAGTCCCCGGAGGGGACCAGCCCCAGCATTTT.

CDR3 in DNA: TGTGCCAGTAGTATGGGCAGGGAAAACACCGGGGAGCTGTTTTTT. It yields the protein CASSMGRENTGELFF. The chain combines TRBV19 with TRBJ2-2, with D possibly being TRBD1 (5 bases). The V and J ends lost 3 bases and 2 bases respectively, with 10 bases between them. There are 15 residues in the CDR3. The germline V gene encodes CDR1 LNHDA and CDR2 SQIVND (reference sequence).

This chain joins TRBV19 and TRBJ1-2; 8 nucleotides agree with TRBD1. Germline V gene data show CDR1 as LNHDA and CDR2 as SQIVND (reference sequence). Trimming at V came to 6 bases and at J to 0 bases, leaving 6 bases not matched to a gene. The CDR3 runs to 15 residues. CDR3 sequence: CASRDRAVANYGYTF. CDR3 nucleotides: TGTGCCAGTAGGGACAGGGCGGTAGCTAACTATGGCTACACCTTC.

CDR3 in DNA: TGCGCCAGCAGCTTTAGCGGGGCTCGCACAGATACGCAGTATTTT. It codes for CASSFSGARTDTQYF. The V call is TRBV5-1, the J call TRBJ2-3, with 8 bases aligning to TRBD2. Germline lookup yields CDR1 SGHRS and CDR2 YFSETQ. J lost 1 base, V lost 2 bases, and 3 bases had no gene match. CDR3 size: 15 residues.

This sequence joins TRBV5-1 and TRBJ2-7, with a tentative D call TRBD2 (6 bases). CDR3 length equals 15 residues. V lost 4 bases and J 0 bases, leaving 14 bases between the germline ends. Germline assignment: CDR1 SGHRS and CDR2 YFSETQ. CDR3 loop: CASSTGLPSSYEQYF. The CDR3 DNA sequence: TGCGCCAGCAGCACGGGACTTCCGAGCTCCTACGAGCAGTACTTC. The full variable domain, rest sourced from reference TRBV5-1 and TRBJ2-7, is KAGVTQTPRYLIKTRGQQVTLSCSPISGHRSVSWYQQTPGQGLQFLFEYFSETQRNKGNFPGRFSGRQFSNSRSEMNVSTLELGDSALYLCASSTGLPSSYEQYFGPGTRLTVT.

The chain uses TRBV5-1 and TRBJ2-3; TRBD2 agrees at 11 bases. Looked up from germline, CDR1 is SGHRS and CDR2 is YFSETQ. The CDR3 extends over 16 amino acids. The V gene end was trimmed by 3 bases and the J gene end by 6 bases; junction bases not matched to a gene: 9. The CDR3 sequence is CASSSLAGGLPDTQYF. CDR3 bases: TGCGCCAGCAGCTCCCTAGCGGGGGGACTCCCGGATACGCAGTATTTT.